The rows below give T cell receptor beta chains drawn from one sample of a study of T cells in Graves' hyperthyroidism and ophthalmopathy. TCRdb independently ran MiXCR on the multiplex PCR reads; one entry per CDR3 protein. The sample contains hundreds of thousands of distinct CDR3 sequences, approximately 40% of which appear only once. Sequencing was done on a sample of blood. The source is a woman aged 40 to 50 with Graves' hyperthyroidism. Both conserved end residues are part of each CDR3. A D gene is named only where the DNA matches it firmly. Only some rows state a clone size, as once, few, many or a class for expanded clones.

TGTGCCACCAGCAGCGCAAGCGGGGTCTACGAGCAGTACTTC | CATSSASGVYEQYF | TRBJ2-7 | TRBV15 | NA | TRBD2
TGCAGCGTCCGTCCCCCGGGGGTGAACACTGAAGCTTTCTTT | CSVRPPGVNTEAFF | TRBJ1-1 | TRBV29-1 | many | NA
TGCGCCAGCACCCCATATCAGGGGGACTCTTATGGCTACACCTTC | CASTPYQGDSYGYTF | TRBJ1-2 | TRBV5-1 | few | TRBD1
TGTGCCATCAGCCCCGGGACAGAAGACAATCAGCCCCAGCATTTT | CAISPGTEDNQPQHF | TRBJ1-5 | TRBV10-3 | few | TRBD1
TGCAGCGTTGAAGAACAGGAAAACACTGAAGCTTTCTTT | CSVEEQENTEAFF | TRBJ1-1 | TRBV29-1 | few | NA
TGTGCCAGCAGTCTCCGGGACCGTTCCTACGAGCAGTACTTC | CASSLRDRSYEQYF | TRBJ2-7 | TRBV7-9 | many | NA
TGTGCCAGCAGCCCTCCGGGCTACACCGGGGAGCTGTTTTTT | CASSPPGYTGELFF | TRBJ2-2 | TRBV13 | few | NA
TGTGCCAGCAGTTCGACAGGGTCGAAGACCCAGTACTTC | CASSSTGSKTQYF | TRBJ2-5 | TRBV28 | many | TRBD1
TGTGCTAGTGACCGGTACACTGAAGCTTTCTTT | CASDRYTEAFF | TRBJ1-1 | TRBV12-5 | few | NA
TGTGCCAGCAGCTCGTCCCGGACAGGGGGCGGAAACACCATATATTTT | CASSSSRTGGGNTIYF | TRBJ1-3 | TRBV7-6 | many | TRBD1
TGTGCCAGCAGCTTCCGGGAGGGAGGGCAAGAGACCCAGTACTTC | CASSFREGGQETQYF | TRBJ2-5 | TRBV27 | few | TRBD2
TGCGCCAGCAGCCAAGATAGAATGGGTACGGGACGGTGGCACCAAGAGACCCAGTACTTC | CASSQDRMGTGRWHQETQYF | TRBJ2-5 | TRBV10-2 | NA | NA
TGTGCCAGCAGGCCCGGGACAGGGTATCGGTGGTCACCCCTCCACTTT | CASRPGTGYRWSPLHF | TRBJ1-6 | TRBV6-5 | NA | TRBD1
TGTGCCAGTGGGGGGGCCGTATGGGAGACCCAGTACTTC | CASGGAVWETQYF | TRBJ2-5 | TRBV14 | NA | NA
TGTGCCAGCAGCGCCTTGACGGTGAACACTGAAGCTTTCTTT | CASSALTVNTEAFF | TRBJ1-1 | TRBV9 | NA | NA
TGTGCCAGCTCACCACAGGCGTATTACGAGCAGTACTTC | CASSPQAYYEQYF | TRBJ2-7 | TRBV7-2 | NA | NA
TGTGCCAGCAGACAGCCGGGACTAGGGGGTCGTTTCGAGCAGTACTTC | CASRQPGLGGRFEQYF | TRBJ2-7 | TRBV7-9 | NA | TRBD2
TGCGCCAGCAGCCCCCTCGGGTCGAGGGGCGGCGAGCAGTACTTC | CASSPLGSRGGEQYF | TRBJ2-7 | TRBV5-1 | few | NA
TGTGCCAGCAGCGCGGATGACCTCTCTGGGGCCAACGTCCTGACTTTC | CASSADDLSGANVLTF | TRBJ2-6 | TRBV9 | few | NA
TGTGCCATCAGTGAGAGAGGACAGTGGGGGAATGAGCAGTTCTTC | CAISERGQWGNEQFF | TRBJ2-1 | TRBV10-3 | NA | NA
TGTGCCAGCAGTTACCCCACCCGCGCCCTATACTACGAGCAGTACTTC | CASSYPTRALYYEQYF | TRBJ2-7 | TRBV12-3/TRBV12-4 | NA | NA
TGTACCAGCAGCTTAGGGACAAGAGAAGAGACCCAGTACTTC | CTSSLGTREETQYF | TRBJ2-5 | TRBV7-2 | NA | NA
TGTGCCAGCAGCTTGACAGGGGAGTCCACTGAAGCTTTCTTT | CASSLTGESTEAFF | TRBJ1-1 | TRBV7-2 | many | TRBD1
TGTGCCAGCAGCCAAGGGGCTAGGACAGATTACGAGCAGTACTTC | CASSQGARTDYEQYF | TRBJ2-7 | TRBV14 | NA | NA
TGTGCCAGCGCCCTCCCAGGGTCAGCTCAGCCCCAGCATTTT | CASALPGSAQPQHF | TRBJ1-5 | TRBV6-1 | NA | NA
TGTGCCAGCAACGTAGGACTAGCGGGGATTCAAGAGACCCAGTACTTC | CASNVGLAGIQETQYF | TRBJ2-5 | TRBV6-5 | NA | TRBD2
TGTGCCAGCAGTTTAAACAGCCCCTTAAATGGCTACACCTTC | CASSLNSPLNGYTF | TRBJ1-2 | TRBV12-3/TRBV12-4 | NA | NA
TGCGCCAGCAGCCAGAACCAGGGCCTTTACCGTGGCTACACCTTC | CASSQNQGLYRGYTF | TRBJ1-2 | TRBV4-1 | NA | NA
TGCGCCAGCGGTTTGGACAGGGCCGGGGAGACCCAGTACTTC | CASGLDRAGETQYF | TRBJ2-5 | TRBV4-1 | many | TRBD1
TGTGCCAGCGGGAGGGCTGGGGGGGAGACCCAGTACTTC | CASGRAGGETQYF | TRBJ2-5 | TRBV12-3/TRBV12-4 | NA | TRBD2
TGTGCCAGCAGCTTACTTTCTACAGGGGGCACCGGGGAGCTGTTTTTT | CASSLLSTGGTGELFF | TRBJ2-2 | TRBV5-6 | NA | TRBD1
TGTGCCAGCAGCCGTAAAGGACATCGCTCTGGAAACACCATATATTTT | CASSRKGHRSGNTIYF | TRBJ1-3 | TRBV5-6 | few | NA
TGTGCCAGCGGAGGGACCATCCGAGTGCGGGATTCACCCCTCCACTTT | CASGGTIRVRDSPLHF | TRBJ1-6 | TRBV9 | many | NA
TGTGCCAGCAGCTTGGGTCCGACCACTGAAGCTTTCTTT | CASSLGPTTEAFF | TRBJ1-1 | TRBV7-8 | many | NA
TGTGCCAGCAGCTTTCAGACGAATACCTACGAGCAGTACTTC | CASSFQTNTYEQYF | TRBJ2-7 | TRBV7-2 | few | NA
TGTGCCAGCAGTTTAGGTGGGCAGACCACTGAAGCTTTCTTT | CASSLGGQTTEAFF | TRBJ1-1 | TRBV28 | NA | NA
TGTGCCAGCAGCTTAGAAACCGGGAGTGAGCAGTACTTC | CASSLETGSEQYF | TRBJ2-7 | TRBV13 | NA | NA
TGTGCCATCAGTCCACAGGGGGCAGAAGAGCAGTACTTC | CAISPQGAEEQYF | TRBJ2-7 | TRBV10-3 | NA | TRBD1
TGTGCCAGCAGGACAGGACTAGCGGGGGCCAACGTCCTGACTTTC | CASRTGLAGANVLTF | TRBJ2-6 | TRBV13 | NA | TRBD2
TGTGCCAGCAGCCTAGCCCCACGGACAGGGGGGGATGGCTACACCTTC | CASSLAPRTGGDGYTF | TRBJ1-2 | TRBV6-5 | NA | TRBD1
TGTGCCAGTAGTGTCGGCGGGACAGGCTATGGCTACACCTTC | CASSVGGTGYGYTF | TRBJ1-2 | TRBV19 | many | TRBD1
TGCGCCAGCAGCGCGGGACAGACCGCAACTAATGAAAAACTGTTTTTT | CASSAGQTATNEKLFF | TRBJ1-4 | TRBV5-1 | NA | TRBD1
TGTGCCAGCAGTTACTCGGGGGTGTCCTGTAATTCACCCCTCCACTTT | CASSYSGVSCNSPLHF | TRBJ1-6 | TRBV6-5 | NA | NA